This passage covers 27 T cell receptor beta chains from one sample sequenced in a study of blood T cell repertoires in COVID-19. Sequencing was performed with immunoSEQ multiplex PCR; in TCRdb, only in-frame clones are kept and a portion is missing. The table records 150,000 to 200,000 clones, about 88% of them present only once. Sequences were obtained from peripheral blood. The receptors stem from a man between 60 and 70 years old with acute or convalescent COVID-19.

The genes are TRBV25-1 and TRBJ1-1; maybe TRBD1 (5 bases). V lost 2 bases and J 4 bases, leaving 17 bases between the germline ends. CDR1 is MGHDK and CDR2 is SYGVNS in the germline V gene. The CDR3 has 16 amino acids. The CDR3 sequence is CASSERLQGRGTEAFF. CDR3 nucleotide sequence: TGTGCCAGCAGTGAACGGTTGCAGGGCAGAGGCACTGAAGCTTTCTTT. The full variable domain, completed using reference TRBV25-1 and TRBJ1-1, is EADIYQTPRYLVIGTGKKITLECSQTMGHDKMYWYQQDPGMELHLIHYSYGVNSTEKGDLSSESTVSRIRTEHFPLTLESARPSHTSQYLCASSERLQGRGTEAFFGQGTRLTVV.

The rearrangement uses TRBV11-3 and TRBJ1-2; 8 nucleotides align to TRBD1. The CDR3 sequence is 14 residues long. In germline, CDR1 is SGHNT, CDR2 YENEEA. J gave up 0 bases and V 5 bases, and 2 bases lay outside the gene matches. The CDR3 DNA sequence: TGTGCCAGCAGCCTGACAGGGGCTAACTATGGCTACACCTTC. Translated, it gives CASSLTGANYGYTF.

V gene TRBV7-3 combines with J gene TRBJ1-1; D is ambiguous. Trimming took 4 bases from V and 0 from J, leaving 6 bases between them. Germline V lookup: CDR1 SGHTA, CDR2 FQGTGA. The CDR3 has 13 amino acids. CDR3 bases: TGTGCCAGCAGCTCCTACGTGAACACTGAAGCTTTCTTT. Protein sequence: CASSSYVNTEAFF.

The rearrangement joins TRBV11-3 to TRBJ1-1; 8 positions match TRBD1. The germline CDR1 and CDR2 sequences are SGHNT and YENEEA. V lost 6 bases and J lost 4; bases outside the gene matches: 4. This CDR3 has 13 residues. The CDR3 region is CASRLQGGTEAFF. The CDR3 region has the DNA TGTGCCAGCAGACTACAGGGGGGCACTGAAGCTTTCTTT.

The chain recombines TRBV19 with TRBJ2-6; D gene uncertain. CDR1 LNHDA and CDR2 SQIVND come from the germline V gene (reference sequence). The CDR3 extends over 15 amino acids. V was shortened by 3 bases and J by 2 bases, with 8 bases between the two germline ends. CDR3 sequence reads: CASSMWQPGANVLTF. Here the CDR3 DNA reads TGTGCCAGTAGTATGTGGCAACCTGGGGCCAACGTCCTGACTTTC.

The genes are TRBV29-1 and TRBJ2-2; 7 nucleotides agree with TRBD1. CDR1 is SQVTM, CDR2 ANQGSEA, per germline. Trimming took 3 bases from V and 4 from J; bases not matched to a gene: 2. The CDR3 has 13 residues. CDR3 amino acids: CSVEPGGTGELFF. The CDR3 region has the DNA TGCAGCGTTGAGCCAGGGGGCACCGGGGAGCTGTTTTTT.

The CDR3 sequence: CASFPGQGTTNEKLFF. The DNA for the CDR3 is TGTGCCAGTTTTCCGGGACAGGGGACCACTAATGAAAAACTGTTTTTT. This rearrangement joins TRBV19 to TRBJ1-4; 10 bases map to TRBD1. Germline V gene data show CDR1 as LNHDA and CDR2 as SQIVND (reference sequence). Trimming at V came to 8 bases and at J to 2 bases, leaving 8 bases not matched to a gene. The CDR3 is 16 residues long. The full variable domain, its missing parts supplied by reference TRBV19 and TRBJ1-4, is DGGITQSPKYLFRKEGQNVTLSCEQNLNHDAMYWYRQDPGQGLRLIYYSQIVNDFQKGDIAEGYSVSREKKESFPLTVTSAQKNPTAFYLCASFPGQGTTNEKLFFGSGTQLSVL.

V and J are TRBV14 and TRBJ1-3; weak D call: TRBD1 (6 bases). Germline V gene sequence: CDR1 SGHDN, CDR2 FVKESK. V dropped 6 bases and J dropped 1 base, with 16 bases sitting between them. The CDR3 sequence is 16 residues long. CDR3 in DNA: TGTGCCAGCAGTCCACAAGGACAGATTTCTGGAAACACCATATATTTT. It yields the protein CASSPQGQISGNTIYF.

The chain carries TRBV10-3 and TRBJ2-1; D ambiguous. Germline V gives CDR1 ENHRY, CDR2 SYGVKD. V was trimmed by 8 bases and J by 5 bases, leaving 13 bases between them. This CDR3 spans 13 amino acids. CDR3 sequence (DNA): TGTGCCATCTCCCCGAACAGAGACAATGAGCAGTTCTTC. It translates to CAISPNRDNEQFF.

The chain joins TRBV5-6 to TRBJ1-2, with TRBD1 identical over 8 bases. CDR1 SGHDT and CDR2 YYEEEE come from the germline V gene. V lost 1 base to trimming and J lost 8 bases; unmatched junction nucleotides: 4. CDR3 length equals 13 residues. The CDR3 protein is CASSLSTGVGYTF. In nucleotides, the CDR3 is TGTGCCAGCAGCTTGTCGACAGGGGTGGGCTACACCTTC.

The chain links TRBV3-1 (or the pseudogene TRBV3-2) to TRBJ1-4, with a possible D match to TRBD1 (6 bases). The germline CDR1 and CDR2 sequences are LGHDT and YNNKEL (reference sequence). This CDR3 has 16 residues. Trimming pared 1 base from V and 8 bases from J, leaving 17 bases between. In DNA, the CDR3 is TGTGCCAGCAGCCAAGGCTCTGGGGGGGCAGGCGAAAAACTGTTTTTT. Its translation is CASSQGSGGAGEKLFF.

The CDR3 DNA reads as TGTGCCAGCTCAGTTGGGACAGCCAGTAACTATGGCTACACCTTC. Its translation is CASSVGTASNYGYTF. The chain carries TRBV18 and TRBJ1-2, with 7 bases lining up with TRBD1. The trim removed 5 bases at V and 1 base at J, leaving 7 bases unmatched. The germline CDR1 and CDR2 sequences are KGHSH and LQKENI. This CDR3 has 15 amino acids.

This chain joins TRBV25-1 and TRBJ1-5; D is possibly TRBD1 (5 bases). Germline V gene data show CDR1 as MGHDK and CDR2 as SYGVNS. V shed 8 bases and J shed 4 bases, with 15 bases lying between them. This CDR3 is 14 amino acids long. As DNA, the CDR3 is TGTGCCAGCTGGGCCAGGGCGGGAAATCAGCCCCAGCATTTT. Translated, it gives CASWARAGNQPQHF. Variable domain in full (rest from reference TRBV25-1 and TRBJ1-5): EADIYQTPRYLVIGTGKKITLECSQTMGHDKMYWYQQDPGMELHLIHYSYGVNSTEKGDLSSESTVSRIRTEHFPLTLESARPSHTSQYLCASWARAGNQPQHFGDGTRLSIL.

This CDR3 is CASRRGITESYGYTF. CDR3 bases: TGTGCCAGCAGGCGGGGCATTACGGAAAGCTATGGCTACACCTTC. The chain carries TRBV2 and TRBJ1-2; tentative D call: TRBD1 (5 bases). This CDR3 has 15 residues. V dropped 6 bases and J dropped 4 bases, with 18 bases sitting between them. Germline lookup yields CDR1 SNHLY and CDR2 FYNNEI.

V usage is TRBV6-5 and J usage is TRBJ2-7; TRBD2 is a possible D gene (5 bases). The CDR3 spans 14 residues. Trimming took 7 bases from V and 1 from J, leaving 14 bases between them. Germline CDR1 reads MNHEY; CDR2 reads SVGAGI. CDR3 amino acids: CASKRTAISYEQYV. The CDR3 nucleotides read TGTGCCAGCAAGAGGACTGCGATTTCCTACGAGCAGTACGTC.

The V gene is TRBV6-5, the J gene TRBJ1-2, with 7 bases identical to TRBD1. Germline V gene lookup returns CDR1 MNHEY and CDR2 SVGAGI. The CDR3 sequence is 12 residues long. With 7 bases clipped from V and 5 bases from J, the junction kept 4 bases outside the gene matches. CDR3 region: CASTRQGYGYTF. The CDR3, as DNA: TGTGCCAGCACCCGACAGGGTTATGGCTACACCTTC.

The chain couples TRBV2 to TRBJ1-5; D uncertain. This CDR3 region has 11 residues. In germline, CDR1 is SNHLY, CDR2 FYNNEI. V lost 5 bases and J lost 9, with 8 bases in between. CDR3 amino acids: CASSSPGPQHF. CDR3 nucleotides: TGTGCCAGCAGTTCTCCGGGGCCCCAGCATTTT.

This chain links TRBV6-1 with TRBJ1-4; TRBD1 matches at 9 bases. CDR1 MNHNS and CDR2 SASEGT come from the germline V gene. The J segment lost 8 bases and the V segment lost 1 base, leaving 20 bases of the junction unmatched. The CDR3 loop spans 20 amino acids. CDR3 nucleotides: TGTGCCAGCAGTGAAGTGTCTAGTGGGACAGGGTTTGGAGGAAAGGAAAAACTGTTTTTT. Its translation is CASSEVSSGTGFGGKEKLFF.

The rearrangement links TRBV14 to TRBJ1-2; unclear D gene. The CDR3 sequence is 13 residues long. Germline-derived CDR1 and CDR2 are SGHDN and FVKESK. Trimming removed 1 base from V and 4 bases from J, with 7 bases in between. CDR3 sequence reads: CASSQAQSYGYTF. The CDR3 DNA sequence: TGTGCCAGCAGCCAAGCACAGAGCTATGGCTACACCTTC. Combining the CDR3 with reference TRBV14 and TRBJ1-2 gives the whole variable domain EAGVTQFPSHSVIEKGQTVTLRCDPISGHDNLYWYRRVMGKEIKFLLHFVKESKQDESGMPNNRFLAERTGGTYSTLKVQPAELEDSGVYFCASSQAQSYGYTFGSGTRLTVV.

The CDR3 nucleotides read TGTGCCAGCAGTTACTTCCAGGCAACTAATTCACCCCTCCACTTT. Translation gives CASSYFQATNSPLHF. The V call is TRBV6-5, the J call TRBJ1-6; D call uncertain. V dropped 1 base and J dropped 6 bases, with 10 bases sitting between them. This CDR3 is built from 15 residues. From germline, CDR1 is MNHEY and CDR2 SVGAGI.

This clone turned up a few times. The CDR3 protein is CASSMGSIVSPLHF. In DNA, the CDR3 is TGTGCCAGTAGTATGGGCAGCATAGTTTCACCCCTCCACTTT. The chain combines TRBV19 with TRBJ1-6; D is ambiguous. CDR1 and CDR2 (germline): LNHDA, SQIVND (reference sequence). This CDR3 spans 14 amino acids. V was shortened by 3 bases and J by 9 bases, with 12 bases between the two germline ends.

This chain uses TRBV2 with TRBJ2-5; 7 bases line up with TRBD1. This CDR3 has 14 residues. Germline V CDR1 and CDR2: SNHLY, FYNNEI. The V and J ends lost 5 bases and 0 bases, in that order; junction bases with no gene match: 3. CDR3 residues: CASSWTGNQETQYF. CDR3 sequence (DNA): TGTGCCAGCAGTTGGACAGGAAACCAAGAGACCCAGTACTTC. Variable domain in full (rest from reference TRBV2 and TRBJ2-5): EPEVTQTPSHQVTQMGQEVILRCVPISNHLYFYWYRQILGQKVEFLVSFYNNEISEKSEIFDDQFSVERPDGSNFTLKIRSTKLEDSAMYFCASSWTGNQETQYFGPGTRLLVL.

The chain has TRBV29-1 and TRBJ1-2; 8 nucleotides align to TRBD1. Germline CDR1 reads SQVTM; CDR2 reads ANQGSEA. The CDR3 has 13 residues. J gave up 2 bases and V 7 bases, and 6 bases lay outside the gene matches. The CDR3: CSGMTGANYGYTF. The CDR3 coding sequence is TGCAGCGGAATGACAGGGGCGAACTATGGCTACACCTTC.

The rearrangement links TRBV12-5 to TRBJ2-2; D uncertain. Germline CDR1 reads LGHNT; CDR2 reads FRNRAP. V was cut by 4 bases and J by 6 bases, with 9 bases left in between. The CDR3 spans 13 residues. CDR3 loop: CASGSTNAGELFF. As DNA, the CDR3 is TGTGCTAGTGGTTCGACAAACGCCGGGGAGCTGTTTTTT.

The rearrangement joins TRBV30 to TRBJ2-1, with TRBD2 identical over 11 bases. Germline values: CDR1 GTSNPN, CDR2 SVGIG (reference sequence). The J segment lost 8 bases and the V segment lost 2 bases, leaving 5 bases of the junction unmatched. This CDR3 contains 14 residues. The CDR3 reads CAWSLAGGPYEQFF. In DNA form, the CDR3 reads TGTGCCTGGAGTCTAGCGGGGGGACCGTATGAGCAGTTCTTC. The whole variable domain, remainder taken from reference TRBV30 and TRBJ2-1, is SQTIHQWPATLVQPVGSPLSLECTVEGTSNPNLYWYRQAAGRGLQLLFYSVGIGQISSEVPQNLSASRPQDRQFILSSKKLLLSDSGFYLCAWSLAGGPYEQFFGPGTRLTVL.

This clone came up once. The chain employs TRBV7-9 and TRBJ1-1, with D possibly being TRBD1 (6 bases). The CDR3 is made up of 14 amino acids. Trimming pared 5 bases from V and 2 bases from J, leaving 12 bases between. Germline values: CDR1 SEHNR, CDR2 FQNEAQ (reference sequence). The CDR3 loop reads CASSPQGKNTEAFF. The CDR3 DNA reads as TGTGCCAGCAGCCCACAGGGAAAAAACACTGAAGCTTTCTTT. The full variable domain, with the rest looked up from reference TRBV7-9 and TRBJ1-1, is DTGVSQNPRHKITKRGQNVTFRCDPISEHNRLYWYRQTLGQGPEFLTYFQNEAQLEKSRLLSDRFSAERPKGSFSTLEIQRTEQGDSAMYLCASSPQGKNTEAFFGQGTRLTVV.

J is TRBJ2-2 and V is TRBV7-3, with D perhaps TRBD2 (6 bases). The length of the CDR3 is 15 residues. Germline loops: CDR1 SGHTA, CDR2 FQGTGA. V dropped 5 bases and J dropped 3 bases, with 13 bases sitting between them. The CDR3: CASSPGTGDTGELFF. The DNA for the CDR3 is TGTGCCAGCAGCCCAGGGACGGGGGACACCGGGGAGCTGTTTTTT.